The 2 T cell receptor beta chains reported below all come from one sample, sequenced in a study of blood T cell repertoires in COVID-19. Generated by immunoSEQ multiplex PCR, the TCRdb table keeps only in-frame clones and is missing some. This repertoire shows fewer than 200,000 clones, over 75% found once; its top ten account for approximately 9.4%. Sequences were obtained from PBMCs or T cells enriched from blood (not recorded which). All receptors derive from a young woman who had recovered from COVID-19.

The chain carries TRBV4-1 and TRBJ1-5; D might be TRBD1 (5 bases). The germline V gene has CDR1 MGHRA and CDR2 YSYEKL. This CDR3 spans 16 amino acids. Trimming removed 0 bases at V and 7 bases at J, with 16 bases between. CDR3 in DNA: TGCGCCAGCAGCCAAGATCGCGGGGCGGTGGGGCAGCCCCAGCATTTT. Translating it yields CASSQDRGAVGQPQHF.

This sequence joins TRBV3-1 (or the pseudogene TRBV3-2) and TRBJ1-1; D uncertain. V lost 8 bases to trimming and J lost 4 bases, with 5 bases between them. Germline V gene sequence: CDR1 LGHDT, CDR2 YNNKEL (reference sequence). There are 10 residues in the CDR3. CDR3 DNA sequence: TGTGCCAGCGGCAGCACTGAAGCTTTCTTT. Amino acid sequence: CASGSTEAFF.